This record concerns one T cell receptor (beta chain) sequence. As yet, its antigen is unknown. It was with 60 Vbeta and 13 Jbeta primers that the PCR ran. Produced via immunoSEQ multiplex PCR; TCRdb's table is partial and in-frame only. The sample has 30,000 to 40,000 clones, 65% to 70% seen once. There were likely unrecorded immune exposures, though donors were nominally healthy when sampled. These data originate in a study of cytomegalovirus exposure and HLA in healthy donors. For the study at large: Of the donors genotyped, several hundred in all, 81% fell in the Caucasian-associated ancestry cluster.

Study-wide findings and caveats: A likely sequencing artifact accounted for one observed cluster of highly shared sequence variants.

The sample taken for sequencing was PBMCs. This clonotype was sampled from a man aged 40-50 years in good health and CMV-seropositive.

The CDR3 DNA follows: TGTGCCAGCACCGCTGGACTAGCGGGAGGTTACGAGCAGTACTTC. It specifies CASTAGLAGGYEQYF. This chain connects TRBV6-5 to TRBJ2-7, with 14 bases lining up with TRBD2. Looked up from germline, CDR1 is MNHEY and CDR2 is SVGAGI. This CDR3 has 15 amino acids. Trimming cost V 7 bases and J 4 bases; bases outside gene matches: 6.